This TCR beta chain appears in the sequencing data of a study of shared clonotypes between healthy human individuals. The run depth of the assay was deep. Data came from immunoSEQ multiplex PCR; TCRdb stores just in-frame clones and leaves some out. The data hold about 480,000 clones, with 60% to 80% observed a single time. The CDR3 loop spans 16 amino acids. V dropped 4 bases and J dropped 2 bases, with 16 bases sitting between them. CDR1 is SGHNT and CDR2 is YYREEE in the germline V gene (reference sequence). This TCR was sampled from a woman in her forties in good health. Some clones in this sample may be carry-over from other donors' samples. Sequencing input: PBMCs. The chain combines TRBV5-4 with TRBJ2-1; D possibly corresponds to TRBD2 (5 bases). CDR3 nucleotide sequence: TGTGCCAGCAGCGCCGGGATGAGCGGTACCTACAATGAGCAGTTCTTC. Protein sequence: CASSAGMSGTYNEQFF.